Presented here are 13 T cell receptor beta chains from one specimen sequenced in a study of T cells in Graves' hyperthyroidism and ophthalmopathy. Amplification targeted TCR beta CDR3 regions from RNA transcripts. Initially, a first-round RT-PCR of the TCR CDR3 employed the HTBI primer set. TCRdb passed the multiplex PCR reads through MiXCR, listing each CDR3 protein once. The sample yields 500,000 to 750,000 distinct CDR3 sequences, approximately 15% seen once. Sequenced sample: blood. The receptors were sampled from a woman under 30 with Graves' ophthalmopathy.

The table lists this clonotype with many counts. J is TRBJ2-7 and V is TRBV15; weak D call: TRBD2 (8 bases). This CDR3 region has 14 residues. V was pared by 5 bases and J by 5 bases, with 16 bases between. The germline V gene encodes CDR1 LNHNV and CDR2 YYDKDF (reference sequence). CDR3 nucleotides: TGTGCCACCAGCTACAGGGGACTAGACGACGAGCAGTACTTC. It translates to CATSYRGLDDEQYF.

DNA for the CDR3: TGTGCCAGTAGTATACGGGCAGGGACGAATGAAAAACTGTTTTTT. Translated: CASSIRAGTNEKLFF. V usage is TRBV19 and J usage is TRBJ1-4, with a possible D match to TRBD1 (5 bases). The germline V gene encodes CDR1 LNHDA and CDR2 SQIVND (reference sequence). Trimming took off 2 bases at V and 5 bases at J, with 12 bases between the two ends. The CDR3 extends over 15 amino acids.

The V call is TRBV6-9, the J call TRBJ2-1, with TRBD2 as a possible D gene (5 bases). Trimming took off 6 bases at V and 0 bases at J, with 18 bases between the two ends. CDR1 and CDR2 from the germline V gene are MNHGY and SVAAGI. The CDR3 has 17 amino acids. This CDR3 reads CASSCSGRRSSYNEQFF. The DNA of the CDR3 is TGTGCCAGCAGCTGTTCCGGACGGAGGAGCTCCTACAATGAGCAGTTCTTC.

This clonotype was counted between two and nine times. The chain carries TRBV6-1 and TRBJ2-2; D is unresolved. CDR3 length: 15 amino acids. With 6 bases removed from V and 6 bases from J, the gap between germline ends came to 17 bases. Germline lookup yields CDR1 MNHNS and CDR2 SASEGT. CDR3 DNA sequence: TGTGCCAGCAGCCTTAACCCCTCGGCATCCGGGGAGCTGTTTTTT. It yields the protein CASSLNPSASGELFF.

The rearrangement joins TRBV6-1 to TRBJ2-2; 11 nucleotides match TRBD2. V was clipped by 4 bases and J by 7 bases; unmatched bases: 5. The CDR3 spans 15 residues. Germline CDR1 is MNHNS and CDR2 is SASEGT. The CDR3 DNA reads as TGTGCCAGCAGTGGGACTAGCGGGTATAGCGGGGAGCTGTTTTTT. Encoded protein: CASSGTSGYSGELFF.

This clonotype appeared a few times. The V call is TRBV6-2 or TRBV6-3, the J call TRBJ1-3, with D tentatively TRBD1 (5 bases). Germline CDR1 MNHEY, CDR2 SVGEGT. The CDR3 covers 16 residues. With 2 bases removed from V and 0 bases from J, the gap between germline ends came to 11 bases. CDR3: CASSYDQGSSGNTIYF. The CDR3 DNA is TGTGCCAGCAGTTACGACCAGGGTTCCTCTGGAAACACCATATATTTT.

Many counts were recorded for this clonotype. V and J are TRBV2 and TRBJ1-2; D possibly corresponds to TRBD1 (5 bases). This CDR3 spans 14 amino acids. Trimming took off 6 bases at V and 6 bases at J, with 17 bases between the two ends. Per germline, CDR1 SNHLY and CDR2 FYNNEI. This chain's CDR3 is CASRIGTLWHGYTF. For the CDR3, the DNA is TGTGCCAGCAGGATCGGGACCTTATGGCATGGCTACACCTTC.

In this sample, this clonotype turned up many times. The chain recombines TRBV6-1 with TRBJ1-2; TRBD1 might be the D (6 bases). The CDR3 covers 14 residues. In germline, CDR1 is MNHNS, CDR2 SASEGT. Trimming left V 6 bases short and J 4 bases short, with 15 bases between. In DNA, the CDR3 is TGTGCCAGCAGCCGCGACAGGCTATCCTATGGCTACACCTTC. Protein sequence: CASSRDRLSYGYTF.

This clonotype was found many times. The chain joins TRBV28 to TRBJ2-7; either TRBD1 or TRBD2 may fit D (6 bases each). Trimming removed 5 bases from V and 0 bases from J, with 14 bases in between. The CDR3 has 15 amino acids. Per the germline V gene, CDR1 is MDHEN and CDR2 is SYDVKM. The CDR3 loop reads CASSPPGAASYEQYF. The CDR3 bases are TGTGCCAGCAGTCCACCGGGGGCCGCCTCCTACGAGCAGTACTTC.

The chain couples TRBV7-8 to TRBJ1-5; 8 bases are a match to TRBD1. V lost 3 bases, J lost 0 bases, and 10 bases stayed unmatched. The CDR3 totals 18 residues. CDR1 SGHVS and CDR2 FQNEAQ come from the germline V gene. The DNA of the CDR3 is TGTGCCAGCAGCTTTGGACAGGGAGCACCTTATAGCAATCAGCCCCAGCATTTT. Its translation: CASSFGQGAPYSNQPQHF.

This clonotype was seen more than once but under ten times. The chain has TRBV24-1 and TRBJ2-1, with D possibly TRBD1 on 6 matching bases. CDR3 size: 14 residues. Trimming took 2 bases from V and 8 from J, leaving 12 bases between them. CDR1 is KGHDR, CDR2 SFDVKD, per germline. The CDR3 DNA reads as TGTGCCACCAGTGATTCTACAGGGTTTGATGAGCAGTTCTTC. The encoded protein is CATSDSTGFDEQFF.

This clonotype showed up many times. CDR3 nucleotides: TGTGCCAGCAGTTTAATTGGGCAGGGGGCGAATGGCTACACCTTC. It translates to CASSLIGQGANGYTF. This chain links TRBV27 with TRBJ1-2, with TRBD1 matching over 8 bases. The ends lost 2 bases at V and 6 bases at J; junction bases unmatched: 8. The CDR3 contains 15 residues. The germline V gene has CDR1 MNHEY and CDR2 SMNVEV (reference sequence).

V and J are TRBV19 and TRBJ2-7, with 7 nucleotides matching TRBD2. Looked up from germline, CDR1 is LNHDA and CDR2 is SQIVND (reference sequence). The ends lost 7 bases at V and 3 bases at J; junction bases unmatched: 12. The CDR3 has 15 residues. The CDR3 here is CASTPGDSGLYEQYF. CDR3 DNA sequence: TGTGCCAGTACCCCCGGGGATAGCGGGCTCTACGAGCAGTACTTC. The entire variable domain, with the rest obtained from reference TRBV19 and TRBJ2-7, is as follows: DGGITQSPKYLFRKEGQNVTLSCEQNLNHDAMYWYRQDPGQGLRLIYYSQIVNDFQKGDIAEGYSVSREKKESFPLTVTSAQKNPTAFYLCASTPGDSGLYEQYFGPGTRLTVT.